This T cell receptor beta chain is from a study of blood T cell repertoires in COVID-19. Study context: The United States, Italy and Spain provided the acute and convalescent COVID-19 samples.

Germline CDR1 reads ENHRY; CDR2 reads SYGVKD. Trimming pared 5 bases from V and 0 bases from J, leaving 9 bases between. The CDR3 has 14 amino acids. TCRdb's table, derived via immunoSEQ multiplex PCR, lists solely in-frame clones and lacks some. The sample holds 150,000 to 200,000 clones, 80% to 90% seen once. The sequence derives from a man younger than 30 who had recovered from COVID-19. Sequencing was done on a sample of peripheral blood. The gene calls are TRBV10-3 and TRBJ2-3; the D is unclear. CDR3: CAISTTASTDTQYF. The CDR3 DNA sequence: TGTGCCATCAGTACGACTGCAAGCACAGATACGCAGTATTTT.